The rows below give T cell receptor beta chains drawn from one sample of a study of OX40 agonist ivuxolimab in advanced cancers. TCRdb's copy holds only in-frame clones and misses some; the assay was immunoSEQ multiplex PCR. Among roughly 100,000 clones listed, around 86% were seen once. Material: CD4+ or CD8+ T cells sorted from blood, obtained in a trial of the OX40 agonist ivuxolimab. These receptors all stem from an adult with an advanced solid tumor such as melanoma, head and neck, liver or kidney cancer. Both conserved end residues are part of each CDR3. D genes are given only for firm matches. Not every row has a clone size; where given, it reads once, few, many or a size class.

V gene	clone size	J gene	D gene	CDR3 DNA	CDR3 protein
TRBV11-3	-	TRBJ2-3	-	TGTGCCAGCAGCTTAGGGACGGCTAGCACAGATACGCAGTATTTT	CASSLGTASTDTQYF
TRBV4-3	-	TRBJ1-2	TRBD1	TGCGCCAGCAGCCAAGAAGTGAGCAGGGGGCATGGCTACACCTTC	CASSQEVSRGHGYTF
TRBV4-3	-	TRBJ1-5	-	TGCGCCAGCAGCCAAGATGGTTCCGGAAATCAGCCCCAGCATTTT	CASSQDGSGNQPQHF
TRBV21-1	once	TRBJ1-1	-	TGTGCCAGCAGAACAGGACAGGGGAGGGGTGACACTGAAGCTTTCTTT	CASRTGQGRGDTEAFF
TRBV19	few	TRBJ1-6	-	TGTGCCAGTAGGACCCGGGACACTTATAATTCACCCCTCCACTTT	CASRTRDTYNSPLHF
TRBV19	-	TRBJ1-4	-	TGTGCCAGTACCAGAAACTCCGCAACTAATGAAAAACTGTTTTTT	CASTRNSATNEKLFF
TRBV11-3	-	TRBJ2-3	TRBD1	TGTGCCAGCAGCCCTCGGGACAGGGGCGCAGATACGCAGTATTTT	CASSPRDRGADTQYF
TRBV4-2	-	TRBJ1-2	TRBD1	TGTGCCAGCAGCCATGAGGTGGACAGGGGGAGCAGAAGGGGTGGCTACACCTTC	CASSHEVDRGSRRGGYTF
TRBV5-6	-	TRBJ2-5	TRBD2	TGTGCCAGCAGCTTGGTTAGCGGGGTGGGGGAGACCCAGTACTTC	CASSLVSGVGETQYF
TRBV7-2	-	TRBJ1-1	TRBD1	TGTGCCAGCAGACCCCCCAGGGGGGGCACTGAAGCTTTCTTT	CASRPPRGGTEAFF
TRBV9	once	TRBJ2-1	TRBD2	TGTGCCAGCAGCGCGACTAGCGGGGACATTCTTTACAATGAGCAGTTCTTC	CASSATSGDILYNEQFF
TRBV10-3	-	TRBJ1-1	-	TGTGCCATCAGTGACTACGGGAACACTGAAGCTTTCTTT	CAISDYGNTEAFF
TRBV2	once	TRBJ2-1	-	TGTGCCATCGACCGTAACAATGAGCAGTTCTTC	CAIDRNNEQFF
TRBV5-6	-	TRBJ2-7	-	TGTGCCAGCAGGGACCGGGACCCGGACTACGAGCAGTACTTC	CASRDRDPDYEQYF
TRBV7-9	-	TRBJ1-2	-	TGTGCCAGCAGCTTAGTGCGGCTCCTGGATGGCTACACCTTC	CASSLVRLLDGYTF
TRBV2	few	TRBJ1-1	-	TGTGCCAGCAGTGAACGGGCAGGGAATGGGAACACTGAAGCTTTCTTT	CASSERAGNGNTEAFF
TRBV27	-	TRBJ1-2	TRBD1	TGTGCCAGCAGATCCCAGGGGGCCGACTATGGCTACACCTTC	CASRSQGADYGYTF